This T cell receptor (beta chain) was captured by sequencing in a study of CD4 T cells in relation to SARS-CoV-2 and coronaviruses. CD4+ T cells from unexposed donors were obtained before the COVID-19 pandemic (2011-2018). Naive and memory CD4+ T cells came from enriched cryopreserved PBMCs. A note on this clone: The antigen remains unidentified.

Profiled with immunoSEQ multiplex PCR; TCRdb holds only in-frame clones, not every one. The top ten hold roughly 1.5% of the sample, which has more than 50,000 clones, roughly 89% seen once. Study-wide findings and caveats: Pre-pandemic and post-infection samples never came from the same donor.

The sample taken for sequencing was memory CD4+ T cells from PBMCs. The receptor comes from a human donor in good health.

CDR3 loop: CSGGPGAPDTQYF. The CDR3 region has the DNA TGCAGCGGGGGACCTGGGGCCCCAGATACGCAGTATTTT. The chain couples TRBV29-1 to TRBJ2-3; D may correspond to TRBD1 or TRBD2 (5 bases each). Germline values: CDR1 SQVTM, CDR2 ANQGSEA. This CDR3 comprises 13 residues. The ends were cut back, 7 bases at V and 4 bases at J, with 15 bases in the middle.